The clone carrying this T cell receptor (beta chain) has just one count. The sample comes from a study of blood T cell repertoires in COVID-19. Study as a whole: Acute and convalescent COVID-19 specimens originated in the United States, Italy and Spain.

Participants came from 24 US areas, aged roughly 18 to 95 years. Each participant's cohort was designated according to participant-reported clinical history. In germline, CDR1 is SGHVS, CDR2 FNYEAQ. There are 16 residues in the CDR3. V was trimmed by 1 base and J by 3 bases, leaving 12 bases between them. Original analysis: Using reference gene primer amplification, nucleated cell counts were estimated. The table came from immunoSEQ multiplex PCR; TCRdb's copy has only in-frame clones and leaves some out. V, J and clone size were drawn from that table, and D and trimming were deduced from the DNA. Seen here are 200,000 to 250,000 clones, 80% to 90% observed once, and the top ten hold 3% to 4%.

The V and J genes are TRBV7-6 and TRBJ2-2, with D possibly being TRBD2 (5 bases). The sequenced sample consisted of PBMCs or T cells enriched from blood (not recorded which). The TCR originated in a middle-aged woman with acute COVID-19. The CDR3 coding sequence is TGTGCCAGCAGCTTAGTGAGGGCCGGGGACACCGGGGAGCTGTTTTTT. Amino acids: CASSLVRAGDTGELFF.